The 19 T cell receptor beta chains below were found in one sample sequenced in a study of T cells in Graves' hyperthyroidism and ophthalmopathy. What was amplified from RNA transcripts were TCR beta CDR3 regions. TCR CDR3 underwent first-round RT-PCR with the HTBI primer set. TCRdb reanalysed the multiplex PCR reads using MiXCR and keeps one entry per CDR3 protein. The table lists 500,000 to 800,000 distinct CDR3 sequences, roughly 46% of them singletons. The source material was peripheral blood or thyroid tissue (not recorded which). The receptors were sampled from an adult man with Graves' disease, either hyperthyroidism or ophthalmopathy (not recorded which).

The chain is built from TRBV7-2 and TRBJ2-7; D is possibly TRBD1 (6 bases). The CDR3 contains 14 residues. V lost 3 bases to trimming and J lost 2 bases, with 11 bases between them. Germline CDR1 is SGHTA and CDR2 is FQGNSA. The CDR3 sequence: CASSLDSHTYEQYF. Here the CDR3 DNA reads TGTGCCAGCAGCTTGGACAGCCACACCTACGAGCAGTACTTC.

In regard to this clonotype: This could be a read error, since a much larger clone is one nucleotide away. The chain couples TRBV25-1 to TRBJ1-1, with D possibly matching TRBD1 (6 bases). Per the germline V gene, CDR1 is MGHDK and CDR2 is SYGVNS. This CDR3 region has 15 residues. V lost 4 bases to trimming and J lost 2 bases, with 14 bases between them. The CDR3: CASSGRGQCNTEAFF. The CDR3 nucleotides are TGTGCCAGCAGTGGACGAGGACAGTGCAACACTGAAGCTTTCTTT.

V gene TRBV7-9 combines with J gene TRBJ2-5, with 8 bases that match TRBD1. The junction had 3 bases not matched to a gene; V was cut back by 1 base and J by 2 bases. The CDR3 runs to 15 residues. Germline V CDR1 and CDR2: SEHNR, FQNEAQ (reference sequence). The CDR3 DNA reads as TGTGCCAGCAGCTTAGGACGACAGGGGCAAGAGACCCAGTACTTC. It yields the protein CASSLGRQGQETQYF.

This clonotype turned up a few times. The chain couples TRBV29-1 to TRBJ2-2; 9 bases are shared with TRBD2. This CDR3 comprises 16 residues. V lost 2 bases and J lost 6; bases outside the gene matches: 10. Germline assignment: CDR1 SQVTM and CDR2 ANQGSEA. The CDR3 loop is CSVENPSGNKAGELFF. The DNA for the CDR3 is TGCAGCGTTGAAAATCCTAGCGGGAATAAGGCCGGGGAGCTGTTTTTT.

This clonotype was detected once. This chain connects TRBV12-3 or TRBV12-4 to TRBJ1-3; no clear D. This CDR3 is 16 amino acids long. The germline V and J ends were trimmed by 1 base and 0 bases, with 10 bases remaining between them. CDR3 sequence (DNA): TGTGCCAGCAGTTTAGGTAGCAGGAGCTCTGGAAACACCATATATTTT. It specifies CASSLGSRSSGNTIYF.

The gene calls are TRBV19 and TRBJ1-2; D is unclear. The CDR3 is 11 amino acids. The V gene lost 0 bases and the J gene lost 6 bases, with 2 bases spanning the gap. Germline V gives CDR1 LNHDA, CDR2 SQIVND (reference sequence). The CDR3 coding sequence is TGTGCCAGTAGTATAGACGATGGCTACACCTTC. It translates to CASSIDDGYTF. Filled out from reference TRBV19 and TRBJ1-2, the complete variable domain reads DGGITQSPKYLFRKEGQNVTLSCEQNLNHDAMYWYRQDPGQGLRLIYYSQIVNDFQKGDIAEGYSVSREKKESFPLTVTSAQKNPTAFYLCASSIDDGYTFGSGTRLTVV.

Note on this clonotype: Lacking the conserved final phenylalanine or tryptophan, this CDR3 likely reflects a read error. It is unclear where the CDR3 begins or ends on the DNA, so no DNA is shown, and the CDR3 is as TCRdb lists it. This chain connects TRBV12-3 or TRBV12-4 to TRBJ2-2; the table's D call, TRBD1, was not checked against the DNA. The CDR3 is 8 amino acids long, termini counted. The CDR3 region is CASSYRGK.

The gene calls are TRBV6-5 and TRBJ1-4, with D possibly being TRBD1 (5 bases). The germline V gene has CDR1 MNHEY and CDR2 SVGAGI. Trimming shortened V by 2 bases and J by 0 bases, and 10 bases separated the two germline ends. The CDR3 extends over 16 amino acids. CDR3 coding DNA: TGTGCCAGCAGTTACCTGGACATCGCAACTAATGAAAAACTGTTTTTT. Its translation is CASSYLDIATNEKLFF.

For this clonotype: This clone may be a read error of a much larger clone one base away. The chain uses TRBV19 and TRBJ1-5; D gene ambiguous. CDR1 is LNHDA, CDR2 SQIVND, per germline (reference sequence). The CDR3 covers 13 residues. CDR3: CASSKGSNQPLHF. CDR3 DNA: TGTGCCAGTAGTAAGGGCAGCAATCAGCCCCTGCATTTT. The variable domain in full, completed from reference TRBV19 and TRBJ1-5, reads DGGITQSPKYLFRKEGQNVTLSCEQNLNHDAMYWYRQDPGQGLRLIYYSQIVNDFQKGDIAEGYSVSREKKESFPLTVTSAQKNPTAFYLCASSKGSNQPLHFGDGTRLSIL.

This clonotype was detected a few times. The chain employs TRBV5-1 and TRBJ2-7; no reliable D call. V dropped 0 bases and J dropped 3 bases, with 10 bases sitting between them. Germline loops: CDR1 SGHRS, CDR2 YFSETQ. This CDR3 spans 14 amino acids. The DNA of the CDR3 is TGCGCCAGCAGCTTGGCCGCGCCAAGCTACGAGCAGTACTTC. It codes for CASSLAAPSYEQYF.

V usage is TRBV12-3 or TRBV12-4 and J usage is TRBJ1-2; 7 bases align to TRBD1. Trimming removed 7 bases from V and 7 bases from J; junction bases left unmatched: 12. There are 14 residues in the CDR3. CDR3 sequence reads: CASTRGGGLGGYTF. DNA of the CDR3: TGTGCCAGCACCAGGGGGGGAGGACTAGGTGGCTACACCTTC.

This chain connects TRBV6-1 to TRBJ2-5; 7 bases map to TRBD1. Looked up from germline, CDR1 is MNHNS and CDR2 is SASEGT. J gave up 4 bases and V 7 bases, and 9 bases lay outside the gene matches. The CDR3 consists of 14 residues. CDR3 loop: CASKQGLSLETQYF. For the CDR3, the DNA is TGTGCCAGCAAACAGGGGCTTTCTCTAGAGACCCAGTACTTC.

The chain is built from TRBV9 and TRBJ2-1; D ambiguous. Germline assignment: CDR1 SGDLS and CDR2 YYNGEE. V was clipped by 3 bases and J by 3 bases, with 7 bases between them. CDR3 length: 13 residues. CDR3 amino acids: CASSGALYNEQFF. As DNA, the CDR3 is TGTGCCAGCAGCGGCGCGCTCTACAATGAGCAGTTCTTC.

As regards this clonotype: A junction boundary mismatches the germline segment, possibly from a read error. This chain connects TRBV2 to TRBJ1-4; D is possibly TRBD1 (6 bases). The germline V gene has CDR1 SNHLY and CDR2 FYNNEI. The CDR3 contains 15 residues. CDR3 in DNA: TGTGCCATCAGTGAGTCGGCGGAGGGGGATGAAAAACTGTTTTTT. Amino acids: CAISESAEGDEKLFF.

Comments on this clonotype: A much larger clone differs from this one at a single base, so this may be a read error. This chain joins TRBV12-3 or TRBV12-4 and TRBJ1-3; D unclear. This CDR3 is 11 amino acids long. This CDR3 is CTSSLENTIYF. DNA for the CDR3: TGTACCAGCAGTTTGGAAAACACCATATATTTT.

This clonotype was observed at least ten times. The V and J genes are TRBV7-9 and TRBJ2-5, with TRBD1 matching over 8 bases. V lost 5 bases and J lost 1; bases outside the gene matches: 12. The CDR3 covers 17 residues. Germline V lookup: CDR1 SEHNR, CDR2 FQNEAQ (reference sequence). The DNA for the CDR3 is TGTGCCAGCAGCAATGGACAGGGACGTCGAGTCCAAGAGACCCAGTACTTC. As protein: CASSNGQGRRVQETQYF.

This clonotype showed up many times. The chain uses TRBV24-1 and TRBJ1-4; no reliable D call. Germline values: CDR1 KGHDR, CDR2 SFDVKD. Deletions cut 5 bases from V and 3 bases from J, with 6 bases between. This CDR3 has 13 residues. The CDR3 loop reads CATSAWANEKLFF. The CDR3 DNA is TGTGCCACCAGTGCCTGGGCTAATGAAAAACTGTTTTTT.

The CDR3 nucleotides are TGCGCCAGCAGCCTGGATACTAGCGGGGGCAACACCGGGGAGCTGTTTTTT. Its translation is CASSLDTSGGNTGELFF. The gene calls are TRBV5-1 and TRBJ2-2; 11 bases agree with TRBD2. This CDR3 contains 17 residues. The V segment lost 4 bases and the J segment 2 bases; nucleotides outside the gene matches: 7. Germline lookup yields CDR1 SGHRS and CDR2 YFSETQ.

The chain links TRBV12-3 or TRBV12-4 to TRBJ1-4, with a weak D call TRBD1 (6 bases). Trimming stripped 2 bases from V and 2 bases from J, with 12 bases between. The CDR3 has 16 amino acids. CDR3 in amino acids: CASSLSGGATNEKLFF. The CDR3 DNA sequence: TGTGCCAGCAGTTTATCTGGGGGCGCGACTAATGAAAAACTGTTTTTT.